Each of the 21 T cell receptor beta chains below was sequenced from the same sample in a study of T cells in women clearing cervical HPV infection. TCRdb's table, derived via immunoSEQ multiplex PCR, lists solely in-frame clones and lacks some. This sample contains 25,000 to 35,000 clones. The sample was blood buffy coat. The receptors derive from a woman between 18 and 70 years old with a cervical HPV16 infection that either progressed to CIN3+ or cleared (not recorded which).

Remarks on this clone: The read ends 3 residues early relative to the CDR3; the germline J gene fills the gap. This chain connects TRBV7-9 to TRBJ2-7; 8 bases line up with TRBD2. Trimming at V came to 8 bases and at J to 6 bases, leaving 9 bases not matched to a gene. The CDR3 has 13 amino acids. CDR1 and CDR2 (germline): SEHNR, FQNEAQ (reference sequence). The sequenced part of the CDR3 DNA is TGTGCCAGCGTCATGGCGGGGGGAAGCGAG. It codes for CASVMAGGSE. The entire CDR3 is CASVMAGGSEQYF.

Remarks on this clone: The read ends 3 residues shy of where the CDR3 ends; the end is completed using the germline J gene. This chain joins TRBV19 and TRBJ1-2; TRBD1 aligns across 11 bases. CDR1 and CDR2 (germline): LNHDA, SQIVND (reference sequence). The CDR3 spans 15 residues. The CDR3 DNA, read in part, is TGTGCCAGTAGTGCCCGGGACAGGGGGGCCTACGAC. It codes for CASSARDRGAYD. The full CDR3 protein is CASSARDRGAYDYTF.

To note about this clone: Coverage ceases 3 residues before the CDR3 finishes, and the germline J gene fills in the end. The chain employs TRBV20-1 and TRBJ1-2; 7 nucleotides line up with TRBD1. CDR1 is DFQATT and CDR2 is SNEGSKA in the germline V gene (reference sequence). The CDR3 has 11 residues. CDR3 amino acids: CSAVQGIGYTF. The sequenced part of the CDR3 DNA is TGCAGTGCTGTACAGGGGATAGGC.

Points on this clone: The CDR3 is cut off 3 residues early in the read; its end comes from the germline J gene. The chain carries TRBV18 and TRBJ1-2; D uncertain. From germline, CDR1 is KGHSH and CDR2 LQKENI. CDR3 length: 15 amino acids. CDR3 residues: CASSPRAGGNDDYTF. The sequenced part of the CDR3 DNA is TGTGCCAGCTCACCACGGGCGGGAGGGAACGACGAC.

With respect to this clone: The read ends 3 residues before the CDR3 terminus; that terminus is restored from the germline J gene. V is TRBV5-4 and J is TRBJ1-4; D unresolved. CDR3 length: 16 amino acids. The V end was cut by 3 bases, the J end by 3 bases, with 15 bases between. Germline values: CDR1 SGHNT, CDR2 YYREEE (reference sequence). The DNA read from the CDR3 is TGTGCCAGCAGCTCCGGAGGAGCCGGGGCTAATGAAAAA. Its translation: CASSSGGAGANEK. The whole CDR3 sequence is CASSSGGAGANEKLFF. The variable domain in full, with the rest retrieved from reference TRBV5-4 and TRBJ1-4, is ETGVTQSPTHLIKTRGQQVTLRCSSQSGHNTVSWYQQALGQGPQFIFQYYREEENGRGNFPPRFSGLQFPNYSSELNVNALELDDSALYLCASSSGGAGANEKLFFGSGTQLSVL.

This clone registers medium-sized by frequency. The read halts 3 residues ahead of the CDR3 end, with the missing end drawn from the germline J gene. The genes are TRBV6-1 and TRBJ2-3, with a tentative D call TRBD1 (5 bases). CDR3 length equals 14 residues. V lost 2 bases, J lost 2 bases, and 8 bases lay in between. In germline, CDR1 is MNHNS, CDR2 SASEGT. The CDR3 here is CASSEIQDTDTQYF. The sequenced part of the CDR3 DNA is TGTGCCAGCAGTGAAATACAGGACACAGATACG.

Comments on this clone: Sequencing ends 3 residues short of the CDR3 end; the germline J gene provides the rest. The V gene is TRBV10-3, the J gene TRBJ1-4, with TRBD1 matching 7 bases. Germline V gives CDR1 ENHRY, CDR2 SYGVKD. The CDR3 spans 16 residues. CDR3 in amino acids: CAISLRDSSYNSPLFF. CDR3 bases read: TGTGCCATCAGCCTCAGGGACAGCTCCTATAATTCACCA.

As for this clone: The read is 3 residues too short to cover the CDR3 end, so that end is filled in from the germline J gene. V usage is TRBV5-1 and J usage is TRBJ2-4, with 8 nucleotides matching TRBD2. Germline CDR1 reads SGHRS; CDR2 reads YFSETQ. J gave up 8 bases and V 4 bases, and 8 bases lay outside the gene matches. The CDR3 is made up of 14 amino acids. This CDR3 is CASSPGGGKDIQYF. The covered CDR3 bases are TGCGCCAGCAGCCCCGGGGGGGGGAAAGACATT.

On this clone: The CDR3 end falls 3 residues outside the read, so it is completed with the germline J gene. This chain connects TRBV5-4 to TRBJ1-3; perhaps TRBD1 as D (6 bases). The CDR3 spans 14 residues. The V and J ends lost 4 bases and 1 base respectively, with 9 bases between them. Per germline, CDR1 SGHNT and CDR2 YYREEE (reference sequence). This chain's CDR3 is CASSPTGSGNTIYF. Partial CDR3 DNA: TGTGCCAGCAGCCCGACAGGTTCTGGAAACACC. Variable domain in full (rest from reference TRBV5-4 and TRBJ1-3): ETGVTQSPTHLIKTRGQQVTLRCSSQSGHNTVSWYQQALGQGPQFIFQYYREEENGRGNFPPRFSGLQFPNYSSELNVNALELDDSALYLCASSPTGSGNTIYFGEGSWLTVV.

Frequency places this clone as medium-sized (0.01 to 0.1%). The read terminates 3 residues ahead of where the CDR3 ends, so the germline J gene completes it. The chain is built from TRBV6-4 and TRBJ2-3, with 11 positions matching TRBD1. The CDR3 length is 17 residues. Germline V lookup: CDR1 MRHNA, CDR2 SNTAGT. The chain's CDR3 is CASSDPSGTGGKETQYF. The CDR3 bases that were read are TGTGCCAGCAGTGACCCCAGTGGGACAGGGGGAAAGGAGACG.

As to this clone: The sequenced fragment ends 3 residues before the CDR3 boundary, so the rest is inferred from the germline J gene. V gene TRBV19 combines with J gene TRBJ2-4; maybe TRBD1 (6 bases). Per germline, CDR1 LNHDA and CDR2 SQIVND (reference sequence). This CDR3 comprises 12 residues. The V end lost 9 bases, the J end lost 8 bases, and 14 bases lay between the germline ends. The sequenced CDR3 bases are TGTGCCAGCCAGGGGAGAGACGACATT. It specifies CASQGRDDI. The CDR3 in its entirety is CASQGRDDIQYF.

Details on this clone: The CDR3 end falls 3 residues outside the read, so it is completed with the germline J gene. The V gene is TRBV19, the J gene TRBJ2-5; D possibly corresponds to TRBD2 (7 bases). CDR1 LNHDA and CDR2 SQIVND come from the germline V gene (reference sequence). Trimming removed 6 bases at V and 7 bases at J, with 21 bases between. This CDR3 has 15 residues. The CDR3 region is CASSGGPVVISTQYF. Incomplete CDR3 DNA: TGTGCCAGTAGCGGGGGGCCCGTGGTTATTTCGACC.

To note about this clone: One end of the junction is discordant with germline, which a read error may explain. The read ends 3 residues shy of where the CDR3 ends; the end is completed using the germline J gene. The chain uses TRBV5-1 and TRBJ2-5, with 9 nucleotides matching TRBD1. The CDR3 has 17 amino acids. Germline lookup yields CDR1 SGHRS and CDR2 YFSETQ. CDR3 bases read: TGCACCAGCAGCCCCGGGACAGGGAGGGCCCTTGGAGAGACC. This gives the protein CTSSPGTGRALGET. The complete CDR3 reads CTSSPGTGRALGETQYF. The entire variable domain, with the rest obtained from reference TRBV5-1 and TRBJ2-5, is as follows: KAGVTQTPRYLIKTRGQQVTLSCSPISGHRSVSWYQQTPGQGLQFLFEYFSETQRNKGNFPGRFSGRQFSNSRSEMNVSTLELGDSALYLCTSSPGTGRALGETQYFGPGTRLLVL.

Comments on this clone: Read sequence stops 3 residues before the CDR3 end, and the germline J gene provides the missing end. The V gene is TRBV18, the J gene TRBJ2-4, with 9 bases that match TRBD1. This CDR3 contains 13 residues. Germline V CDR1 and CDR2: KGHSH, LQKENI. After removal of 4 bases from V and 8 bases from J, the junction contained 3 bases not matched to a gene. The sequenced CDR3 bases are TGTGCCAGCTCACGGACAGGGGAGTACATT. It is translated as CASSRTGEYI. The whole CDR3 is CASSRTGEYIQYF.

About this clone: The observed sequence ends 3 residues before the CDR3 terminus, with the missing tail filled in from the germline J gene. The rearrangement uses TRBV18 and TRBJ2-1; TRBD1 matches at 7 bases. The CDR3 has 14 amino acids. Germline CDR1 KGHSH, CDR2 LQKENI. The J segment lost 8 bases and the V segment lost 3 bases, leaving 7 bases of the junction unmatched. Incomplete CDR3 DNA: TGTGCCAGCTCACCGAGGACAGGATCTGATGAG. Translation gives CASSPRTGSDE. The CDR3 reads in full as CASSPRTGSDEQFF.

Of note for this clone: Read data end 3 residues before the CDR3 end; the end is taken from the germline J gene. This chain uses TRBV12-5 with TRBJ2-3; D unclear. Germline V gives CDR1 LGHNT, CDR2 FRNRAP. This CDR3 has 13 residues. V shed 6 bases and J shed 4 bases, with 11 bases lying between them. The DNA read from the CDR3 is TGTGCTAGTGGCCACAACGAGGCAGATACG. It encodes CASGHNEADT. The entire CDR3 reads CASGHNEADTQYF.

As to this clone: The read is 3 residues too short to cover the CDR3 end, so that end is filled in from the germline J gene. The chain uses TRBV2 and TRBJ1-5; D gene unclear. The CDR3 has 14 amino acids. The V end lost 5 bases, the J end lost 6 bases, and 14 bases lay between the germline ends. Germline V gene data show CDR1 as SNHLY and CDR2 as FYNNEI. The CDR3 bases that were read are TGTGCCAGCAGTTCGACAAGGAGGAGTCAGCCC. It specifies CASSSTRRSQP. The whole CDR3 protein is CASSSTRRSQPQHF.

The DNA read from the CDR3 is TGCAGTGCTGTAGACGGGGATGAG. Translation gives CSAVDGDE. The full-length CDR3 reads as CSAVDGDEQFF. J is TRBJ2-1 and V is TRBV20-1, with D perhaps matching TRBD2 (5 bases). Read sequence stops 3 residues before the CDR3 end, and the germline J gene provides the missing end. Looked up from germline, CDR1 is DFQATT and CDR2 is SNEGSKA (reference sequence). The CDR3 extends over 11 amino acids. Between the trimmed V and J ends, which lost 5 bases and 8 bases, there was a span of 10 bases.

Remarks on this clone: Sequencing ends 3 residues short of the CDR3 end; the germline J gene provides the rest. The gene calls are TRBV9 and TRBJ1-6, with a possible D match to TRBD1 (6 bases). The V gene's germline CDR1 is SGDLS and CDR2 YYNGEE. V gave up 3 bases and J gave up 10 bases, with 14 bases separating them. CDR3 length equals 14 residues. The covered CDR3 bases are TGTGCCAGCAGCGGATGGGACACTGGGTCACCC. Its translation: CASSGWDTGSP. The CDR3, in full, reads CASSGWDTGSPLHF.

CDR3 loop: CASSAQRTSGDSGANVLFF. The DNA read from the CDR3 is TGTGCCAGTAGTGCTCAAAGGACTAGCGGGGACTCTGGGGCCAACGTA. V is TRBV19 and J is TRBJ1-4, with D possibly being TRBD1 (5 bases). The read finishes 3 residues shy of the CDR3 end, and the germline J gene is used to complete it. The CDR3 is 19 amino acids. Germline CDR1 reads LNHDA; CDR2 reads SQIVND (reference sequence). The variable domain in full, with the rest retrieved from reference TRBV19 and TRBJ1-4, is DGGITQSPKYLFRKEGQNVTLSCEQNLNHDAMYWYRQDPGQGLRLIYYSQIVNDFQKGDIAEGYSVSREKKESFPLTVTSAQKNPTAFYLCASSAQRTSGDSGANVLFFGSGTQLSVL.

Comments on this clone: With the read ending 3 residues before the CDR3 end, the germline J gene is used to fill in that end. The rearrangement uses TRBV7-9 and TRBJ1-2, with TRBD1 matching 8 bases. The germline gives CDR1 SEHNR, CDR2 FQNEAQ (reference sequence). The CDR3 contains 13 residues. The CDR3 bases that were read are TGTGCCACCGGACAGGGCGAAGCAGATACC. It specifies CATGQGEADT. The CDR3 in full is CATGQGEADTYTF.